The TCR beta chain under discussion was sequenced for a study of T cells in Graves' hyperthyroidism and ophthalmopathy. This clonotype was counted at least ten times. The antigen is not known. Study results and limitations: Most clonotypes that expanded in the thyroid above 0.001 also showed up in blood.

Amplified TCR beta CDR3 regions derived from RNA transcripts. TCR CDR3 underwent first-round RT-PCR with the HTBI primer set. TCRdb used MiXCR to reprocess the multiplex PCR reads, holding one entry per CDR3 protein. The sample has some 650,000 distinct CDR3 sequences, about a sixth seen once. Investigators excluded patients with uncontrolled infection, other autoimmune disease, pregnancy or lactation. 10 ml of fresh peripheral blood supplied the PBMCs. The material sequenced was blood. This clonotype was sampled from a middle-aged woman with Graves' ophthalmopathy.

CDR3 residues: CATGRGPDTEAFF. CDR3 coding DNA: TGTGCCACCGGCCGTGGTCCGGACACTGAAGCTTTCTTT. The rearrangement joins TRBV6-1 to TRBJ1-1; D gene uncertain. Trimming removed 10 bases from V and 3 bases from J, with 15 bases in between. The CDR3 runs 13 residues. Germline V CDR1 and CDR2: MNHNS, SASEGT.